This TCR beta chain was recorded in a study of PD-1 blockade in classical Hodgkin lymphoma. Overall study context: Nivolumab 3 mg/kg was given intravenously every 2 weeks.

Every one of the patients relapsed after autologous stem cell transplantation (brentuximab vedotin exposure was variable). The patients, who had relapsed/refractory classical Hodgkin lymphoma, achieved best responses of complete response, partial response or progressive disease. Findings of the study overall: Unlike CD8+ TCR diversity, which did not rise significantly by C4D1, CD4+ TCR diversity did. Baseline TCR diversity was reportedly lower in newly diagnosed patients than in healthy donors. It was reported as lower still in relapsed/refractory patients.

With respect to this clone: Its antigen is as yet unknown.

Germline V gene sequence: CDR1 MNHEY, CDR2 SVGAGI. V was trimmed by 5 bases and J by 0 bases, leaving 11 bases between them. The CDR3 consists of 15 residues. Measured with immunoSEQ multiplex PCR; TCRdb has only the in-frame clones, and not every one. Among around 14,000 clones, about 86% were seen once, and the ten largest hold approximately 4.5%. The genes are TRBV6-5 and TRBJ2-4; D gene unclear. The clonotype originates from a human donor with classical Hodgkin lymphoma. This specimen was peripheral blood mononuclear cells (PBMCs), taken at baseline. The CDR3 sequence: CASSSSTLAKNIQYF. The CDR3, as DNA: TGTGCCAGCAGTAGCTCGACCCTAGCCAAAAACATTCAGTACTTC.